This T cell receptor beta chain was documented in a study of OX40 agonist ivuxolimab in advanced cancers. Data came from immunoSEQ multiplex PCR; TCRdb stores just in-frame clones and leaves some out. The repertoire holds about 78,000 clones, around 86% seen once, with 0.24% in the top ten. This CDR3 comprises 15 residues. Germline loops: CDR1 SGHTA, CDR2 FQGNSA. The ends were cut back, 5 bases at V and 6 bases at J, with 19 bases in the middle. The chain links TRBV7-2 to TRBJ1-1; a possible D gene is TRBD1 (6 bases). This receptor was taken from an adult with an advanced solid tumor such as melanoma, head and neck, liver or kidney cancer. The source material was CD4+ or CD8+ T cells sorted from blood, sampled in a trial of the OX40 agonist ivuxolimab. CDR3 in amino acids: CASSRTGGPRAEAFF. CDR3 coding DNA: TGTGCCAGCAGCCGCACTGGGGGGCCGAGGGCTGAAGCTTTCTTT.